The 16 T cell receptor beta chains below were found in one sample sequenced in a study of blood T cell repertoires in COVID-19. Sequencing used immunoSEQ multiplex PCR; TCRdb keeps in-frame clones, though not all of them. The sample has about 270,000 clones, roughly 85% seen once. The sample was PBMCs or T cells enriched from blood (not recorded which). The receptors were gathered from a woman aged 50 to 65 with acute COVID-19.

This clone was recorded only once. The V gene is TRBV27, the J gene TRBJ2-1, with D unclear. Germline lookup yields CDR1 MNHEY and CDR2 SMNVEV (reference sequence). The CDR3 runs 14 residues. The V and J ends lost 5 bases and 2 bases respectively, with 10 bases between them. CDR3 DNA: TGTGCCAGCAGTCCACGGGTGACCTACAATGAGCAGTTCTTC. This sequence encodes CASSPRVTYNEQFF.

This clone was seen just once. The V call is TRBV19, the J call TRBJ1-2, with D maybe TRBD1 (5 bases). The CDR3 totals 14 residues. Trimming cost V 3 bases and J 5 bases, with 13 bases left between them. The germline V gene has CDR1 LNHDA and CDR2 SQIVND (reference sequence). The DNA for the CDR3 is TGTGCCAGTAGTATCCGCGGGGCTCGGTATGGCTACACCTTC. Its protein product is CASSIRGARYGYTF.

V and J are TRBV4-1 and TRBJ1-2, with D uncertain. Looked up from germline, CDR1 is MGHRA and CDR2 is YSYEKL. This CDR3 is 15 amino acids long. V dropped 1 base and J dropped 0 bases, with 9 bases sitting between them. The CDR3: CASSQGEGPNYGYTF. For the CDR3, the DNA is TGCGCCAGCAGCCAAGGCGAGGGCCCTAACTATGGCTACACCTTC.

This clone was picked up a small number of times. The V gene is TRBV11-3, the J gene TRBJ2-1; the match to TRBD2 covers 15 bases. Germline V gene lookup returns CDR1 SGHNT and CDR2 YENEEA. The ends lost 5 bases at V and 2 bases at J; junction bases unmatched: 4. This CDR3 has 17 residues. The CDR3: CASSGRTSGGAYNEQFF. CDR3 bases: TGTGCCAGCAGCGGACGGACTAGCGGGGGGGCCTACAATGAGCAGTTCTTC.

The CDR3 loop reads CSVDGLRGTEAFF. The CDR3 region has the DNA TGCAGCGTTGACGGCCTAAGGGGCACTGAAGCTTTCTTT. The chain couples TRBV29-1 to TRBJ1-1, with D maybe TRBD1 (5 bases). Looked up from germline, CDR1 is SQVTM and CDR2 is ANQGSEA. The CDR3 covers 13 residues. V lost 3 bases, J lost 4 bases, and 12 bases lay in between. The full variable domain, rest sourced from reference TRBV29-1 and TRBJ1-1, is SAVISQKPSRDICQRGTSLTIQCQVDSQVTMMFWYRQQPGQSLTLIATANQGSEATYESGFVIDKFPISRPNLTFSTLTVSNMSPEDSSIYLCSVDGLRGTEAFFGQGTRLTVV.

The chain has TRBV5-1 and TRBJ2-7; 11 positions match TRBD1. V trimming: 0 bases; J trimming: 2 bases; junction bases outside the gene matches: 1. The CDR3 has 15 amino acids. Germline V CDR1 and CDR2: SGHRS, YFSETQ. The CDR3 region has the DNA TGCGCCAGCAGCTTGGCGGGACAGGGGGCCTACGAGCAGTACTTC. Translated, it gives CASSLAGQGAYEQYF.

This chain joins TRBV3-1 (or the pseudogene TRBV3-2) and TRBJ1-2, with no clear D. This CDR3 has 14 amino acids. V lost 4 bases and J 1 base, leaving 10 bases between the germline ends. Germline lookup yields CDR1 LGHDT and CDR2 YNNKEL (reference sequence). The DNA for the CDR3 is TGTGCCAGCAGCCGGGCCGGTGATAACTATGGCTACACCTTC. This codes for CASSRAGDNYGYTF.

V gene TRBV5-1 combines with J gene TRBJ1-4; D possibly corresponds to TRBD1 (5 bases). The CDR3 consists of 15 residues. Looked up from germline, CDR1 is SGHRS and CDR2 is YFSETQ. V dropped 0 bases and J dropped 0 bases, with 6 bases sitting between them. CDR3 amino acids: CASSLAGTTNEKLFF. The CDR3 nucleotides are TGCGCCAGCAGCTTGGCAGGGACAACTAATGAAAAACTGTTTTTT.

The rearrangement links TRBV10-3 to TRBJ2-2, with D unclear. Germline V gives CDR1 ENHRY, CDR2 SYGVKD. Trimming took off 0 bases at V and 9 bases at J, with 5 bases between the two ends. The CDR3 contains 12 residues. CDR3 bases: TGTGCCATCAGTGAGTCTGACTGGGAGCTGTTTTTT. Residues: CAISESDWELFF.

The V call is TRBV5-1, the J call TRBJ1-5, with unresolved D. The V gene's germline CDR1 is SGHRS and CDR2 YFSETQ. There are 15 residues in the CDR3. The V and J ends lost 4 bases and 3 bases respectively, with 14 bases between them. The CDR3 DNA reads TGCGCCAGCAGCCCGGAGGCGGGAGTCAATCAGCCCCAGCATTTT. Its translation is CASSPEAGVNQPQHF.

This clone appeared a single time. The V gene is TRBV19, the J gene TRBJ2-5; no reliable D call. Germline V gives CDR1 LNHDA, CDR2 SQIVND (reference sequence). This CDR3 is 12 amino acids long. The V end lost 4 bases, the J end lost 5 bases, and 8 bases lay between the germline ends. CDR3 residues: CASSTFGETQYF. CDR3 nucleotides: TGTGCCAGTAGTACCTTCGGGGAGACCCAGTACTTC.

This CDR3 reads CASSLERNEQFF. The CDR3 region has the DNA TGTGCCAGCAGCTTAGAGCGGAATGAGCAGTTCTTC. V and J are TRBV7-8 and TRBJ2-1; the D gene is possibly TRBD2 (5 bases). The CDR3 has 12 amino acids. Germline lookup yields CDR1 SGHVS and CDR2 FQNEAQ. Trimming cost V 1 base and J 7 bases, with 5 bases left between them. The entire variable domain, with the rest obtained from reference TRBV7-8 and TRBJ2-1, is as follows: GAGVSQSPRYKVAKRGQDVALRCDPISGHVSLFWYQQALGQGPEFLTYFQNEAQLDKSGLPSDRFFAERPEGSVSTLKIQRTQQEDSAVYLCASSLERNEQFFGPGTRLTVL.

This chain uses TRBV5-1 with TRBJ2-2; D might be TRBD2 (5 bases). The CDR3 loop spans 14 amino acids. Germline CDR1 is SGHRS and CDR2 is YFSETQ. Trimming took 3 bases from V and 0 from J, leaving 6 bases between them. CDR3 DNA: TGCGCCAGCAGCTCCGGGACGAACACCGGGGAGCTGTTTTTT. Encoded protein: CASSSGTNTGELFF.

This chain joins TRBV7-9 and TRBJ1-1; TRBD1 is a possible D gene (6 bases). The V end lost 2 bases, the J end lost 2 bases, and 12 bases lay between the germline ends. CDR1 and CDR2 (germline): SEHNR, FQNEAQ (reference sequence). The CDR3 has 15 residues. The CDR3, as DNA: TGTGCCAGCAGCTTAAGCCGGGGGGCAAACACTGAAGCTTTCTTT. Translating it yields CASSLSRGANTEAFF. Drawing the rest from reference TRBV7-9 and TRBJ1-1, the complete variable domain is DTGVSQNPRHKITKRGQNVTFRCDPISEHNRLYWYRQTLGQGPEFLTYFQNEAQLEKSRLLSDRFSAERPKGSFSTLEIQRTEQGDSAMYLCASSLSRGANTEAFFGQGTRLTVV.

V is TRBV6-5 and J is TRBJ1-2, with 9 bases that match TRBD1. J was trimmed by 2 bases and V by 6 bases; bases with no gene match: 7. Germline CDR1 is MNHEY and CDR2 is SVGAGI. This CDR3 comprises 15 residues. CDR3 DNA: TGTGCCAGCAGACGGGACAGGGTCCCCAACTATGGCTACACCTTC. Translation: CASRRDRVPNYGYTF.

This clone was recorded only once. The genes are TRBV19 and TRBJ1-5; 8 nucleotides line up with TRBD1. The CDR3 extends over 14 amino acids. V shed 8 bases and J 1 base; nucleotides not matched to a gene: 4. Germline V gene sequence: CDR1 LNHDA, CDR2 SQIVND (reference sequence). The CDR3 sequence is CASAGGSSNQPQHF. CDR3 in DNA: TGTGCCAGTGCAGGGGGCTCAAGCAATCAGCCCCAGCATTTT.